Below are 11 T cell receptor beta chains sequenced from a single sample in a study of blood T cells in healthy people across ages. With a J-beta primer mix and a sample-barcoded 5' primer, a second PCR ran roughly 6 to 11 cycles. TCRdb used MiXCR to reprocess the 5' RACE reads, holding one entry per CDR3 protein. Of more than 1,000,000 distinct CDR3 sequences in the sample, around 25% were seen once. This same sample was also taken into another study, of T cells of mothers and their children.

Sequencing was performed on blood. These TCRs come from a girl aged 2-10 years in good health.

This chain links TRBV10-3 with TRBJ1-1, with a weak D call TRBD1 (5 bases). The CDR3 is 11 amino acids. V lost 4 bases and J 8 bases, leaving 8 bases between the germline ends. Looked up from germline, CDR1 is ENHRY and CDR2 is SYGVKD. The DNA for the CDR3 is TGTGCCATCAGTGTTGGGGACGAAGCTTTCTTT. Its translation is CAISVGDEAFF.

This chain connects TRBV6-2 or TRBV6-3 to TRBJ2-5, with D unclear. The DNA end is a closer match to TRBJ2-7, so the J assignment may be wrong. The CDR3 has 15 amino acids. From germline, CDR1 is MNHEY and CDR2 SVGEGT. CDR3 sequence reads: CASSLPTTQPYEQYF. CDR3 coding DNA: TGTGCCAGCAGTTTACCTACGACTCAACCATACGAGCAGTACTTC.

The chain uses TRBV6-6 and TRBJ2-7, with D perhaps TRBD1 (6 bases). This CDR3 has 15 amino acids. Germline V gives CDR1 MNHNY, CDR2 SVGAGI (reference sequence). V gave up 6 bases and J gave up 2 bases, with 17 bases separating them. As DNA, the CDR3 is TGTGCCAGCAGCGAAACCTCGGACAGCCCCTACGAGCAGTACTTC. It is translated as CASSETSDSPYEQYF.

CDR3: CASSYLLGTGIGSGANVLTF. The DNA of the CDR3 is TGTGCCAGCAGTTACCTCCTCGGGACAGGGATAGGATCTGGGGCCAACGTCCTGACTTTC. The chain joins TRBV28 to TRBJ2-6, with TRBD1 matching over 9 bases. CDR1 and CDR2 from the germline V gene are MDHEN and SYDVKM. The CDR3 spans 20 residues. V lost 4 bases, J lost 1 base, and 14 bases stayed unmatched.

The chain recombines TRBV2 with TRBJ2-5; D is unresolved. The J call is in doubt because the DNA end fits TRBJ2-7 better. The CDR3 is 13 amino acids. The germline V gene encodes CDR1 SNHLY and CDR2 FYNNEI. This CDR3 reads CASSDGTFYEQYF. The CDR3 DNA reads TGTGCCAGCAGTGATGGAACCTTCTACGAGCAGTACTTC.

V gene TRBV7-2 combines with J gene TRBJ2-5; 8 bases are shared with TRBD2. After removal of 2 bases from V and 4 bases from J, the junction contained 18 bases not matched to a gene. The CDR3 extends over 19 amino acids. Germline values: CDR1 SGHTA, CDR2 FQGNSA. CDR3 region: CASSLNNLMFREGGETQYF. In DNA, the CDR3 is TGTGCCAGCAGCTTAAATAATTTGATGTTCCGGGAGGGCGGAGAGACCCAGTACTTC.

This chain links TRBV28 with TRBJ2-7, with 7 bases that match TRBD1. The CDR3 length is 14 residues. The V gene end was trimmed by 6 bases and the J gene end by 8 bases; junction bases not matched to a gene: 13. The germline V gene encodes CDR1 MDHEN and CDR2 SYDVKM. The CDR3 loop reads CASRSPGTVRKQYF. In nucleotides, the CDR3 is TGTGCCAGCAGGTCACCCGGGACAGTAAGAAAGCAGTACTTC.

In nucleotides, the CDR3 is TGCGCCAGCAGCCGAGGGACAGGGGAACTTGAGCAGTTCTTC. It is translated as CASSRGTGELEQFF. This rearrangement joins TRBV4-1 to TRBJ2-1, with 10 bases identical to TRBD1. CDR1 is MGHRA and CDR2 is YSYEKL in the germline V gene. The CDR3 is made up of 14 amino acids. V shed 4 bases and J 9 bases; nucleotides not matched to a gene: 6.

The chain combines TRBV29-1 with TRBJ1-2; no definite D call. V was clipped by 4 bases and J by 5 bases, with 11 bases between them. Germline loops: CDR1 SQVTM, CDR2 ANQGSEA. There are 12 residues in the CDR3. CDR3 in DNA: TGCAGCGTTGTATCCGGGGAGTATGGCTACACCTTC. Its translation is CSVVSGEYGYTF.

This clonotype appeared a few times. The V call is TRBV5-1, the J call TRBJ2-1; 9 bases map to TRBD1. Germline loops: CDR1 SGHRS, CDR2 YFSETQ. There are 15 residues in the CDR3. The J segment lost 2 bases and the V segment lost 7 bases, leaving 7 bases of the junction unmatched. The DNA of the CDR3 is TGCGCCAGCTCATGGGACAGGGTACCCTACAATGAGCAGTTCTTC. The encoded protein is CASSWDRVPYNEQFF.

The gene calls are TRBV2 and TRBJ2-7; 10 bases fit TRBD1. CDR1 SNHLY and CDR2 FYNNEI come from the germline V gene. The CDR3 consists of 15 residues. With 5 bases clipped from V and 4 bases from J, the junction kept 8 bases outside the gene matches. The CDR3, as DNA: TGTGCCAGCAGTCTTTCGGGACAGGGGCGATACGAGCAGTACTTC. This translates into CASSLSGQGRYEQYF.